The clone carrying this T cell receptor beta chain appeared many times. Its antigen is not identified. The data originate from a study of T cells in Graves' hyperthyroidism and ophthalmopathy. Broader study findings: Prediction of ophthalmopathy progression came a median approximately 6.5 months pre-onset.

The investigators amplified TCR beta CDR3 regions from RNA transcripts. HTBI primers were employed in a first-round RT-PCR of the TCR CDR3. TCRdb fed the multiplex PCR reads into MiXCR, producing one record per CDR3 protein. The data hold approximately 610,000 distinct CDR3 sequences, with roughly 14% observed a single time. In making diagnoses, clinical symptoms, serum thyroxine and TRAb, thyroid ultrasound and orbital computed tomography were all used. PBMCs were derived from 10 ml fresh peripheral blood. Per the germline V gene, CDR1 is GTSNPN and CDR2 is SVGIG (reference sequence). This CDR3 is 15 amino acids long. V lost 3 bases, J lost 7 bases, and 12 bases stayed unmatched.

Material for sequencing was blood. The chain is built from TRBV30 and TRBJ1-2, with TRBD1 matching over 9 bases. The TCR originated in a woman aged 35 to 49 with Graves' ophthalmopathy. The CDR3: CAWSVQTGGAGGYTF. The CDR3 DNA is TGTGCCTGGAGCGTCCAAACAGGGGGCGCGGGTGGCTACACCTTC.